Below are 27 T cell receptor beta chains sequenced from a single sample in a study of OX40 agonist ivuxolimab in advanced cancers. Assay used: immunoSEQ multiplex PCR; TCRdb lists only in-frame clones, some missing. The sample consists of over 30,000 clones, 65% to 80% of them appearing once. Sequences were derived from CD4+ or CD8+ T cells sorted from blood, sampled in a trial of the OX40 agonist ivuxolimab. The receptors stem from an adult with an advanced solid tumor such as melanoma, head and neck, liver or kidney cancer.

The chain joins TRBV7-9 to TRBJ1-2, with 7 positions matching TRBD1. The trim removed 5 bases at V and 8 bases at J, leaving 17 bases unmatched. The CDR3 extends over 16 amino acids. CDR1 is SEHNR, CDR2 FQNEAQ, per germline (reference sequence). CDR3 sequence: CASSPPWNRGAFGYTF. CDR3 bases: TGTGCCAGCAGCCCCCCTTGGAACAGGGGAGCATTCGGCTACACCTTC.

CDR3 sequence: CASSGTALGEAFF. The DNA of the CDR3 is TGCGCCAGCAGTGGGACAGCCTTAGGGGAAGCTTTCTTT. This chain connects TRBV10-2 to TRBJ1-1, with a possible D match to TRBD1 (6 bases). Germline V gene lookup returns CDR1 WSHSY and CDR2 SAAADI. This CDR3 is 13 amino acids long. V lost 4 bases and J lost 8, with 14 bases in between.

This clone was counted a few times. The J gene is TRBJ2-7, the V gene TRBV5-4; tentatively, D is TRBD1 (5 bases). Germline CDR1 reads SGHNT; CDR2 reads YYREEE (reference sequence). Trimming shortened V by 4 bases and J by 1 base, and 9 bases separated the two germline ends. This CDR3 region has 13 residues. CDR3: CASSIDRSYEQYF. CDR3 sequence (DNA): TGTGCCAGCAGCATCGACAGATCCTACGAGCAGTACTTC.

The CDR3: CASRGRTGPNQPQHF. DNA for the CDR3: TGTGCCAGTAGGGGTCGGACAGGGCCTAATCAGCCCCAGCATTTT. The gene calls are TRBV19 and TRBJ1-5, with 8 bases aligning to TRBD1. J gave up 4 bases and V 6 bases, and 8 bases lay outside the gene matches. This CDR3 region has 15 residues. Germline lookup yields CDR1 LNHDA and CDR2 SQIVND (reference sequence).

V usage is TRBV9 and J usage is TRBJ2-3; no reliable D call. CDR1 and CDR2 (germline): SGDLS, YYNGEE. There are 13 residues in the CDR3. V was pared by 0 bases and J by 6 bases, with 8 bases between. CDR3 DNA sequence: TGTGCCAGCAGCGTAGGTATGACGGATACGCAGTATTTT. It translates to CASSVGMTDTQYF.

The chain carries TRBV6-1 and TRBJ1-4; 7 bases map to TRBD1. The CDR3 is 15 residues long. The junction had 7 bases not matched to a gene; V was cut back by 2 bases and J by 7 bases. CDR1 and CDR2 from the germline V gene are MNHNS and SASEGT. The CDR3 is CASSELGTVSEKLFF. The DNA of the CDR3 is TGTGCCAGCAGTGAATTGGGGACAGTTTCTGAAAAACTGTTTTTT.

This chain links TRBV11-3 with TRBJ1-3, with TRBD1 as a possible D gene (5 bases). The V gene's germline CDR1 is SGHNT and CDR2 YENEEA. Trimming shortened V by 0 bases and J by 4 bases, and 10 bases separated the two germline ends. The CDR3 spans 15 residues. CDR3 DNA: TGTGCCAGCAGCTTAGATTGGGGGGAGGGAAACACCATATATTTT. Translated, it gives CASSLDWGEGNTIYF.

This chain links TRBV19 with TRBJ2-2; D is possibly TRBD1 or TRBD2 (7 bases each). Germline CDR1 and CDR2: LNHDA and SQIVND (reference sequence). This CDR3 is 14 amino acids long. V dropped 10 bases and J dropped 4 bases, with 16 bases sitting between them. In DNA, the CDR3 is TGTGCCACCCACAGGGGAGGGGGCACCGGGGAGCTGTTTTTT. Translated: CATHRGGGTGELFF.

The chain combines TRBV5-4 with TRBJ1-1; TRBD1 might be the D (6 bases). V was shortened by 1 base and J by 5 bases, with 12 bases between the two germline ends. Germline CDR1 is SGHNT and CDR2 is YYREEE (reference sequence). The CDR3 has 14 amino acids. CDR3 sequence (DNA): TGTGCCAGCAGCTTGAGGGGGTCCCGGACTGAAGCTTTCTTT. The encoded protein is CASSLRGSRTEAFF.

This clone was counted only a few times. The chain carries TRBV6-5 and TRBJ1-6; 12 bases match TRBD1. Germline loops: CDR1 MNHEY, CDR2 SVGAGI. The trim removed 5 bases at V and 9 bases at J, leaving 2 bases unmatched. The CDR3 contains 14 residues. DNA of the CDR3: TGTGCCAGCAGTCGGGACAGGGGGCCTTCACCCCTCCACTTT. It specifies CASSRDRGPSPLHF.

This chain connects TRBV6-4 to TRBJ1-6; D not resolved. The germline V gene has CDR1 MRHNA and CDR2 SNTAGT. The CDR3 is 13 amino acids. V dropped 4 bases and J dropped 7 bases, with 8 bases sitting between them. The CDR3 DNA sequence: TGTGCCAGCAGTGGGACGGAAAATTCACCCCTCCACTTT. It encodes CASSGTENSPLHF.

This clone has a handful of counts. The V and J genes are TRBV2 and TRBJ2-7; weak D call: TRBD2 (5 bases). Trimming pared 6 bases from V and 6 bases from J, leaving 12 bases between. The germline V gene has CDR1 SNHLY and CDR2 FYNNEI. The CDR3 is 12 residues long. CDR3 amino acids: CASRPLRGEQYF. In DNA form, the CDR3 reads TGTGCCAGCAGGCCCCTCCGGGGCGAGCAGTACTTC.

The V gene is TRBV2, the J gene TRBJ1-2; D is unresolved. This CDR3 has 12 residues. Between the trimmed V and J ends, which lost 4 bases and 4 bases, there was a span of 7 bases. The germline V gene has CDR1 SNHLY and CDR2 FYNNEI. CDR3 protein: CASSGQAYGYTF. The CDR3 DNA follows: TGTGCCAGCAGTGGGCAGGCCTATGGCTACACCTTC. Looking up the rest from reference TRBV2 and TRBJ1-2 gives the full variable domain: EPEVTQTPSHQVTQMGQEVILRCVPISNHLYFYWYRQILGQKVEFLVSFYNNEISEKSEIFDDQFSVERPDGSNFTLKIRSTKLEDSAMYFCASSGQAYGYTFGSGTRLTVV.

As regards this clone: Germline is not matched at one junction end, which may reflect a read error. This CDR3 reads CASSQDPAQGSYEQYF. In DNA, the CDR3 is TGTGCCAGCAGCCAAGACCCGGCACAGGGCTCCTACGAGCAGTACTTC. This sequence joins TRBV4-1 and TRBJ2-7, with D possibly being TRBD1 (6 bases). The CDR3 is 16 residues long. Germline lookup yields CDR1 MGHRA and CDR2 YSYEKL.

This clone was seen just once. CDR3 sequence: CASPDRAKNIQYF. The CDR3 DNA is TGTGCCAGCCCTGACAGGGCCAAAAACATTCAGTACTTC. The chain joins TRBV6-1 to TRBJ2-4, with a possible D match to TRBD1 (6 bases). The germline gives CDR1 MNHNS, CDR2 SASEGT. Trimming stripped 8 bases from V and 1 base from J, with 9 bases between. The CDR3 has 13 residues.

This clone showed up just once. The chain links TRBV6-6 to TRBJ1-1; D call uncertain. V gave up 7 bases and J gave up 6 bases, with 9 bases separating them. The germline V gene encodes CDR1 MNHNY and CDR2 SVGAGI (reference sequence). This CDR3 is 11 amino acids long. DNA of the CDR3: TGTGCCAGCATGAATAGGCCTGAAGCTTTCTTT. Its translation is CASMNRPEAFF.

This clone was picked up a small number of times. For the CDR3, the DNA is TGTGCCAGCAGCTTGGCCGGGTACTACACCTTC. Residues: CASSLAGYYTF. The genes are TRBV5-4 and TRBJ1-2; D uncertain. Germline V CDR1 and CDR2: SGHNT, YYREEE (reference sequence). V lost 0 bases, J lost 10 bases, and 7 bases lay in between. CDR3 size: 11 residues.

The chain couples TRBV15 to TRBJ1-2; TRBD1 aligns across 7 bases. From germline, CDR1 is LNHNV and CDR2 YYDKDF (reference sequence). With 4 bases clipped from V and 8 bases from J, the junction kept 16 bases outside the gene matches. CDR3 size: 16 residues. This CDR3 reads CATSMDIQGIGKGYTF. DNA for the CDR3: TGTGCCACCAGCATGGATATACAGGGGATAGGGAAAGGCTACACCTTC.

The CDR3 bases are TGCGCCAGCAGTCGGGACAACGAGCAGTACTTC. The encoded protein is CASSRDNEQYF. The chain has TRBV4-1 and TRBJ2-7, with D perhaps matching TRBD1 (6 bases). Germline lookup yields CDR1 MGHRA and CDR2 YSYEKL. The V end lost 6 bases, the J end lost 5 bases, and 8 bases lay between the germline ends. This CDR3 comprises 11 residues.

The genes are TRBV30 and TRBJ2-5; a possible D gene is TRBD1 (6 bases). Trimming shortened V by 0 bases and J by 3 bases, and 8 bases separated the two germline ends. CDR1 and CDR2 from the germline V gene are GTSNPN and SVGIG (reference sequence). CDR3 length equals 13 residues. The CDR3 sequence is CAWSVGTKETQYF. CDR3 coding DNA: TGTGCCTGGAGTGTAGGGACAAAAGAGACCCAGTACTTC. Drawing the rest from reference TRBV30 and TRBJ2-5, the complete variable domain is SQTIHQWPATLVQPVGSPLSLECTVEGTSNPNLYWYRQAAGRGLQLLFYSVGIGQISSEVPQNLSASRPQDRQFILSSKKLLLSDSGFYLCAWSVGTKETQYFGPGTRLLVL.

This clone was picked up many times. The rearrangement links TRBV10-3 to TRBJ1-5; tentative D call: TRBD1 (5 bases). The CDR3 has 16 amino acids. V lost 3 bases and J 5 bases, leaving 17 bases between the germline ends. The germline V gene has CDR1 ENHRY and CDR2 SYGVKD. CDR3 in amino acids: CAISDSLARADQPQHF. In DNA form, the CDR3 reads TGTGCCATCAGTGATTCGCTAGCCAGGGCGGATCAGCCCCAGCATTTT.

The rearrangement joins TRBV10-3 to TRBJ2-3; D may be TRBD1 (6 bases). CDR1 and CDR2 (germline): ENHRY, SYGVKD. The CDR3 loop spans 13 amino acids. V dropped 3 bases and J dropped 4 bases, with 8 bases sitting between them. The CDR3 loop reads CAISEQGADTQYF. CDR3 DNA: TGTGCCATCAGTGAACAGGGTGCAGATACGCAGTATTTT.

The chain couples TRBV6-5 to TRBJ2-3; D not resolved. The CDR3 is 12 residues long. V dropped 7 bases and J dropped 5 bases, with 10 bases sitting between them. CDR1 and CDR2 from the germline V gene are MNHEY and SVGAGI. The CDR3 DNA reads as TGTGCCAGCATCAAAGAGAGAGATACGCAGTATTTT. Its translation is CASIKERDTQYF.

The rearrangement links TRBV19 to TRBJ1-2; D gene unclear. CDR3 length: 17 amino acids. The germline CDR1 and CDR2 sequences are LNHDA and SQIVND (reference sequence). V was pared by 0 bases and J by 4 bases, with 18 bases between. CDR3 nucleotides: TGTGCCAGTAGTATAGATAGTAACGCGGGCGGCGGCTATGGCTACACCTTC. This translates into CASSIDSNAGGGYGYTF.

This clone is medium-sized within its sample. The chain combines TRBV30 with TRBJ1-4; D gene unclear. The CDR3 covers 14 residues. Germline V gene lookup returns CDR1 GTSNPN and CDR2 SVGIG (reference sequence). V lost 0 bases and J lost 14, with 19 bases in between. CDR3 sequence: CAWSVSLARGRLFF. The CDR3 nucleotides read TGTGCCTGGAGTGTATCACTAGCCCGCGGGAGGCTGTTTTTT. The full variable domain, completed using reference TRBV30 and TRBJ1-4, is SQTIHQWPATLVQPVGSPLSLECTVEGTSNPNLYWYRQAAGRGLQLLFYSVGIGQISSEVPQNLSASRPQDRQFILSSKKLLLSDSGFYLCAWSVSLARGRLFFGSGTQLSVL.

Only a few counts were recorded for this clone. V gene TRBV6-6 combines with J gene TRBJ1-1; D uncertain. Trimming pared 5 bases from V and 4 bases from J, leaving 11 bases between. The CDR3 runs 13 residues. CDR1 and CDR2 from the germline V gene are MNHNY and SVGAGI (reference sequence). CDR3 region: CASSNPSLTEAFF. The CDR3 DNA reads as TGTGCCAGCAGTAACCCCTCCCTCACTGAAGCTTTCTTT.

The V call is TRBV13, the J call TRBJ2-5; 7 positions agree with TRBD2. Germline V lookup: CDR1 PRHDT, CDR2 FYEKMQ (reference sequence). V gave up 6 bases and J gave up 5 bases; unmatched junction bases: 9. The CDR3 is 14 residues long. CDR3 sequence reads: CASRWRGTGETQYF. The CDR3 DNA reads TGTGCCAGCAGATGGCGGGGGACTGGGGAGACCCAGTACTTC.